One and the same sample provided the 20 T cell receptor beta chains below, sequenced in a study of PD-1 blockade in classical Hodgkin lymphoma. Sequenced by immunoSEQ multiplex PCR; TCRdb stores in-frame clones only, minus some. This table holds tens of thousands of clones, roughly nine tenths found once. The patients all showed relapse after autologous stem cell transplantation, while their brentuximab vedotin exposure varied. The sequencing used peripheral blood mononuclear cells (PBMCs), collected at baseline. These TCRs come from a human donor with classical Hodgkin lymphoma.

This clone was recorded only once. The chain uses TRBV19 and TRBJ2-1, with a weak D call TRBD2 (5 bases). The CDR3 has 11 amino acids. V was clipped by 9 bases and J by 13 bases, with 16 bases between them. Germline CDR1 LNHDA, CDR2 SQIVND (reference sequence). DNA for the CDR3: TGTGCCAGCTCTAAATGGGGAGACCAGTTCTTC. Encoded protein: CASSKWGDQFF.

The CDR3 is CASSYSRGQGTNEKLFF. CDR3 coding DNA: TGTGCCAGCAGCTATTCAAGGGGGCAAGGAACTAATGAAAAACTGTTTTTT. V and J are TRBV5-4 and TRBJ1-4; TRBD1 matches 7 bases. This CDR3 has 17 residues. Germline CDR1 reads SGHNT; CDR2 reads YYREEE (reference sequence). V shed 3 bases, J shed 1 base, and the junction held 9 bases outside the gene matches. Based on the CDR3 plus reference TRBV5-4 and TRBJ1-4, the full variable domain is ETGVTQSPTHLIKTRGQQVTLRCSSQSGHNTVSWYQQALGQGPQFIFQYYREEENGRGNFPPRFSGLQFPNYSSELNVNALELDDSALYLCASSYSRGQGTNEKLFFGSGTQLSVL.

The chain has TRBV28 and TRBJ2-2, with TRBD2 identical over 8 bases. CDR3 length: 15 amino acids. V lost 1 base, J lost 4 bases, and 2 bases stayed unmatched. From germline, CDR1 is MDHEN and CDR2 SYDVKM. CDR3 DNA sequence: TGTGCCAGCAGTTTATCCCTAGCGGGCACCGGGGAGCTGTTTTTT. Its protein product is CASSLSLAGTGELFF.

The CDR3 here is CASSQTWSGANVLTF. CDR3 bases: TGTGCCAGCAGCCAGACATGGTCTGGGGCCAACGTCCTGACTTTC. V and J are TRBV14 and TRBJ2-6; no firm D call. Germline CDR1 reads SGHDN; CDR2 reads FVKESK. V lost 3 bases, J lost 1 base, and 7 bases lay in between. CDR3 length equals 15 residues.

This chain joins TRBV5-4 and TRBJ2-7; 12 bases fit TRBD2. Trimming removed 2 bases from V and 6 bases from J; junction bases left unmatched: 12. The germline gives CDR1 SGHNT, CDR2 YYREEE (reference sequence). The CDR3 sequence is 17 residues long. The chain's CDR3 is CASSFRTSGTIGSEQYF. Written as DNA, the CDR3 is TGTGCCAGCAGCTTCCGGACTAGCGGGACAATCGGCTCCGAGCAGTACTTC.

The V and J genes are TRBV28 and TRBJ2-5; 9 bases are shared with TRBD1. With V trimmed by 5 bases and J by 4 bases, 17 bases remained unmatched. The CDR3 is made up of 18 amino acids. Germline V lookup: CDR1 MDHEN, CDR2 SYDVKM. CDR3 in amino acids: CASSGGGQGRNGRETQYF. The CDR3 DNA reads TGTGCCAGCAGTGGAGGGGGACAGGGACGCAATGGGCGAGAGACCCAGTACTTC.

This sequence joins TRBV5-1 and TRBJ2-5; tentative D call: TRBD1 (6 bases). Trimming took off 4 bases at V and 5 bases at J, with 27 bases between the two ends. CDR1 is SGHRS, CDR2 YFSETQ, per germline. This CDR3 region has 18 residues. CDR3 coding DNA: TGCGCCAGCAGCCCGGGTGGGGGCCAGGCGTTTGTATCCGAGACCCAGTACTTC. Translated: CASSPGGGQAFVSETQYF.

This chain uses TRBV18 with TRBJ2-3; D remains unclear. The V and J ends lost 5 bases and 1 base respectively, with 10 bases between them. This CDR3 has 14 residues. Germline lookup yields CDR1 KGHSH and CDR2 LQKENI. The CDR3 DNA is TGTGCCAGCTCAGAGGACCTCCGCACAGATACGCAGTATTTT. Protein sequence: CASSEDLRTDTQYF.

This clone came up once. The chain uses TRBV6-6 and TRBJ1-4; no reliable D call. This CDR3 is built from 13 residues. The V and J ends lost 2 bases and 7 bases respectively, with 8 bases between them. Germline CDR1 reads MNHNY; CDR2 reads SVGAGI (reference sequence). The CDR3 DNA is TGTGCCAGCAGTTACAGGGTTTCTGAAAAACTGTTTTTT. Translating gives CASSYRVSEKLFF.

The J gene is TRBJ2-7, the V gene TRBV6-1; D call uncertain. Germline CDR1 MNHNS, CDR2 SASEGT. The CDR3 totals 13 residues. V lost 2 bases to trimming and J lost 2 bases, with 7 bases between them. CDR3 sequence (DNA): TGTGCCAGCAGTGAATCATGGGCCTACGAGCAGTACTTC. Amino acid sequence: CASSESWAYEQYF.

The rearrangement joins TRBV19 to TRBJ2-3; D gene ambiguous. There are 13 residues in the CDR3. Trimming shortened V by 5 bases and J by 7 bases, and 13 bases separated the two germline ends. Germline V gives CDR1 LNHDA, CDR2 SQIVND (reference sequence). The DNA for the CDR3 is TGTGCCAGTAGTCCCTCGTTACCAAATACGCAGTATTTT. This sequence encodes CASSPSLPNTQYF. Full variable domain (rest looked up from reference TRBV19 and TRBJ2-3): DGGITQSPKYLFRKEGQNVTLSCEQNLNHDAMYWYRQDPGQGLRLIYYSQIVNDFQKGDIAEGYSVSREKKESFPLTVTSAQKNPTAFYLCASSPSLPNTQYFGPGTRLTVL.

The count of this clone is one. The V and J genes are TRBV6-1 and TRBJ2-1; possibly TRBD1 or TRBD2 for D (6 bases each). Trimming shortened V by 8 bases and J by 5 bases, and 16 bases separated the two germline ends. The CDR3 spans 14 residues. Looked up from germline, CDR1 is MNHNS and CDR2 is SASEGT. CDR3 region: CASRHRAGNNEQFF. Here the CDR3 DNA reads TGTGCCAGCCGACACAGGGCGGGGAACAATGAGCAGTTCTTC.

V gene TRBV7-2 combines with J gene TRBJ2-5, with unresolved D. The CDR3 contains 12 residues. Germline assignment: CDR1 SGHTA and CDR2 FQGNSA. The V end lost 3 bases, the J end lost 4 bases, and 6 bases lay between the germline ends. The CDR3 DNA is TGTGCCAGCAGCTTGGCAAGAGAGACCCAGTACTTC. This gives the protein CASSLARETQYF.

The chain combines TRBV30 with TRBJ2-2; D is possibly TRBD1 (6 bases). This CDR3 has 16 amino acids. V was pared by 2 bases and J by 1 base, with 14 bases between. Germline CDR1 and CDR2: GTSNPN and SVGIG (reference sequence). CDR3 sequence: CAWSFPGTRNTGELFF. The CDR3 bases are TGTGCCTGGAGTTTTCCAGGGACAAGGAACACCGGGGAGCTGTTTTTT.

This rearrangement joins TRBV18 to TRBJ2-7; TRBD1 matches 8 bases. V trimming: 4 bases; J trimming: 2 bases; junction bases outside the gene matches: 4. Germline V gene sequence: CDR1 KGHSH, CDR2 LQKENI. This CDR3 has 14 amino acids. Here the CDR3 DNA reads TGTGCCAGCTCACGCTCGGGACAGGCCTACGAGCAGTACTTC. It specifies CASSRSGQAYEQYF.

The rearrangement links TRBV5-6 to TRBJ2-5; no definite D call. V was cut by 0 bases and J by 2 bases, with 11 bases left in between. The CDR3 contains 15 residues. CDR1 and CDR2 (germline): SGHDT, YYEEEE. CDR3 in DNA: TGTGCCAGCAGCTTGGGATACCCGCCTCAAGAGACCCAGTACTTC. Translation: CASSLGYPPQETQYF.

The chain employs TRBV28 and TRBJ1-5, with D possibly being TRBD1 (5 bases). CDR1 is MDHEN and CDR2 is SYDVKM in the germline V gene. Deletions cut 5 bases from V and 2 bases from J, with 25 bases between. The CDR3 has 19 amino acids. The CDR3 spells CASSLSRGGGRGGNQPQHF. CDR3 DNA: TGTGCCAGCAGTCTCAGTCGCGGGGGTGGCCGGGGGGGCAATCAGCCCCAGCATTTT.

The V gene is TRBV19, the J gene TRBJ2-2; tentatively, D is TRBD2 (5 bases). V shed 10 bases and J shed 3 bases, with 12 bases lying between them. The CDR3 runs 13 residues. Germline V gives CDR1 LNHDA, CDR2 SQIVND (reference sequence). This CDR3 is CATGVGYTGELFF. The CDR3 DNA reads TGTGCCACCGGGGTGGGGTACACCGGGGAGCTGTTTTTT.

This clone was seen only once. This chain connects TRBV27 to TRBJ2-6; D is unresolved. Germline loops: CDR1 MNHEY, CDR2 SMNVEV (reference sequence). Trimming pared 4 bases from V and 4 bases from J, leaving 11 bases between. The CDR3 loop spans 15 amino acids. CDR3 bases: TGTGCCAGCAGTTCCCTCCGAAGAGGGGCCAACGTCCTGACTTTC. Its translation is CASSSLRRGANVLTF.

This sequence joins TRBV5-5 and TRBJ2-7; a possible D gene is TRBD1 (5 bases). The ends were cut back, 6 bases at V and 3 bases at J, with 16 bases in the middle. This CDR3 comprises 14 residues. Germline CDR1 and CDR2: SGHKS and YYEKEE (reference sequence). The CDR3, as DNA: TGTGCCAGCACTCCCTCGGTAGGGGACTACGAGCAGTACTTC. Translating it yields CASTPSVGDYEQYF.